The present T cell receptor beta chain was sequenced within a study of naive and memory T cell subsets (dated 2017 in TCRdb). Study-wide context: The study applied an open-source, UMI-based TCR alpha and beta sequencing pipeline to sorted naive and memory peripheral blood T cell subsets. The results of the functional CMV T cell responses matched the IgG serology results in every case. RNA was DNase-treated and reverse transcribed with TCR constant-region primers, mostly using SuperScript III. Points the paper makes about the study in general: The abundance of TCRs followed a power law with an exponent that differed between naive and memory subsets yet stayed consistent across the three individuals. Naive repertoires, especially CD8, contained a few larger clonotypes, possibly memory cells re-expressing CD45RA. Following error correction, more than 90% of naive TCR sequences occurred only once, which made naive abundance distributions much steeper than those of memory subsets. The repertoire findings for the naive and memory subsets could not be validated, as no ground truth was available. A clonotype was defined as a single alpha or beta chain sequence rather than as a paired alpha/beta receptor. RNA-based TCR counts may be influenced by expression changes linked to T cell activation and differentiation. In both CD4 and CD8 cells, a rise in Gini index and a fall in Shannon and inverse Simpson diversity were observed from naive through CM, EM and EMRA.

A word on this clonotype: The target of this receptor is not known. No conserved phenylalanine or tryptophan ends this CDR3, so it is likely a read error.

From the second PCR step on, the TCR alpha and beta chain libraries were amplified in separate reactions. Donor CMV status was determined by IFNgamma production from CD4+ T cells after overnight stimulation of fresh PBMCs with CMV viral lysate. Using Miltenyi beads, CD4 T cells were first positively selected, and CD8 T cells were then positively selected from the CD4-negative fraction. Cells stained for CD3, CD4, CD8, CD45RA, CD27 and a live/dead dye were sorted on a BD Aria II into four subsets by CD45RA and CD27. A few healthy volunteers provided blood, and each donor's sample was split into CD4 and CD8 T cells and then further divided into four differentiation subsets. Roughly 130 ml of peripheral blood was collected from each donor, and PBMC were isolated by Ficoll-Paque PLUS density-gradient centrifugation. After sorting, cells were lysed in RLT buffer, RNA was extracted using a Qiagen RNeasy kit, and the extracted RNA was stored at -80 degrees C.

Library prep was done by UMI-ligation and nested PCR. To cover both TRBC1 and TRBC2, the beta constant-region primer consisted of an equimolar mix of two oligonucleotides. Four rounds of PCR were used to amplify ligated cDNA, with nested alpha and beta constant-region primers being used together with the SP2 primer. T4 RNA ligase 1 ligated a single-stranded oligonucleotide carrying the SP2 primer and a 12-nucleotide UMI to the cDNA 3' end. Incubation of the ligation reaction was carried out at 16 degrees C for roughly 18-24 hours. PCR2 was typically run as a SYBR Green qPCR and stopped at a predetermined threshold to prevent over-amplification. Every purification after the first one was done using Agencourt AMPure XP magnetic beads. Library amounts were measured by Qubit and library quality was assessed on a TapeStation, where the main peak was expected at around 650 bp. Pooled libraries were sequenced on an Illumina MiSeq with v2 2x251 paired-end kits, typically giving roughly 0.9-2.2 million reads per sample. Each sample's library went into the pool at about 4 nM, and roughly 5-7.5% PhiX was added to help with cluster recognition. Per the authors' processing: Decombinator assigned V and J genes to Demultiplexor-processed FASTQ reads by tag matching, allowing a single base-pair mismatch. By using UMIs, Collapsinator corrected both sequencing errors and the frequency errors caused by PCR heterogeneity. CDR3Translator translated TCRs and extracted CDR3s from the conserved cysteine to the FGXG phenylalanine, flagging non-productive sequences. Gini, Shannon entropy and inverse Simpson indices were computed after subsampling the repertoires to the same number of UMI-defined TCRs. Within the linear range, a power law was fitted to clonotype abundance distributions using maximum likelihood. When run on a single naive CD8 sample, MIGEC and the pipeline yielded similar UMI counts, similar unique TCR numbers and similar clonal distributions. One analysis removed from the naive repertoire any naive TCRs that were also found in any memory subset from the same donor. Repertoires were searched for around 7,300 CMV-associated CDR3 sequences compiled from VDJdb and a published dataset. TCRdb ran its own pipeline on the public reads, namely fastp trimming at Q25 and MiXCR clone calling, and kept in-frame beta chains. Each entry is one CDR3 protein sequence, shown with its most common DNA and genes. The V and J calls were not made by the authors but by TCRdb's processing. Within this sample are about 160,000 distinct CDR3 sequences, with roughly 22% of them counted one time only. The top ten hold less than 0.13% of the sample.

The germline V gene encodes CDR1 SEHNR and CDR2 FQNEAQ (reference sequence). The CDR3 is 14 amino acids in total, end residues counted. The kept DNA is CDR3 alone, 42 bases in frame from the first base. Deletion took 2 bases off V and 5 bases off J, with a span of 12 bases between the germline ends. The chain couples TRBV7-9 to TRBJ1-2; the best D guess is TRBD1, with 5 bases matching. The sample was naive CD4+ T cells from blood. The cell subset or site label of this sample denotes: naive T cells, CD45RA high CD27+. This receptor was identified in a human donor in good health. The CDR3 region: CASSLRTRIYGYTL. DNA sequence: TGTGCCAGCAGCTTACGGACAAGAATTTATGGCTACACCCTC.